This TCR beta chain was documented in a study of Ad26.COV2.S vaccination and SARS-CoV-2 variants. Turning to the study itself: By the intramuscular route, Ad26.COV2.S was given once, or twice 56 days apart. Overall study findings and caveats: Non-spike TCR breadth showed similarity between vaccine and placebo recipients.

Assay used: immunoSEQ multiplex PCR; TCRdb lists only in-frame clones, some missing. The sample contains about 250,000 clones, approximately 90% of which appear only once. Worth noting for this clone: Its antigen remains unknown.

Treatment described: over 15 received Ad26.COV2.S at low or high dose, single or two shots; about 5 received placebo; per-sample allocation not given. Repertoires come from day 63 after the first vaccine or placebo injection. Adults aged 18-55 years in Boston included the donor. The CDR3 runs 12 residues. V was clipped by 3 bases and J by 2 bases, with 3 bases between them. The sample here was peripheral blood, taken in a trial of Ad26.COV2.S vaccine versus placebo. This receptor was identified in a person between 18 and 60 years old who received the Ad26.COV2.S COVID-19 vaccine or a placebo. The V call is TRBV12-3 or TRBV12-4, the J call TRBJ2-3; D remains ambiguous. CDR3 sequence: CASSLNTDTQYF. As DNA, the CDR3 is TGTGCCAGCAGTTTGAACACAGATACGCAGTATTTT.